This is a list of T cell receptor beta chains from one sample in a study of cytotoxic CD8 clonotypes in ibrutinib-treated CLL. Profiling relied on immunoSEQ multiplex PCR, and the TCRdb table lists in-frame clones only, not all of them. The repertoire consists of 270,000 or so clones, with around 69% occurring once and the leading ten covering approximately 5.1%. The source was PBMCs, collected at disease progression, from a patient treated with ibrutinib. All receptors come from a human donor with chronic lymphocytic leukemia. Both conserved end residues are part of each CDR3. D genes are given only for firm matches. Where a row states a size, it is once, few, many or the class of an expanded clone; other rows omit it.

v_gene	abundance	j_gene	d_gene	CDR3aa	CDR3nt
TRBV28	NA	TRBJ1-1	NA	CASSLYPDPNTEAFF	TGTGCCAGCAGTCTCTACCCGGACCCGAACACTGAAGCTTTCTTT
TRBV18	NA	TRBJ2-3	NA	CASSPGESDTQYF	TGTGCCAGCTCACCAGGAGAGTCAGATACGCAGTATTTT
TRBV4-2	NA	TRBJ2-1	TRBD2	CASSRYGLAGGMNSYNEQFF	TGTGCCAGCAGCCGTTACGGACTAGCGGGGGGCATGAACTCCTACAATGAGCAGTTCTTC
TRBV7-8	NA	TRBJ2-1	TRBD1	CASSSGQGWFYNEQFF	TGTGCCAGCAGCTCGGGACAGGGTTGGTTCTACAATGAGCAGTTCTTC
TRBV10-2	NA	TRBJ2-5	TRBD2	CASSESGRGTQAGGPETQYF	TGCGCCAGCAGTGAGTCGGGTCGGGGGACTCAAGCGGGAGGGCCTGAGACCCAGTACTTC
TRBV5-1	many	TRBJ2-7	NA	CASSLRDGTYEQYF	TGCGCCAGCAGCTTACGGGACGGAACCTACGAGCAGTACTTC
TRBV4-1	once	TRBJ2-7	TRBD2	CASSQGRGGYEQYF	TGCGCCAGCAGCCAAGGCCGGGGGGGCTACGAGCAGTACTTC
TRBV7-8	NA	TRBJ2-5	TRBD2	CASSPGLAGETQYF	TGTGCCAGCAGCCCCGGCCTAGCGGGCGAGACCCAGTACTTC
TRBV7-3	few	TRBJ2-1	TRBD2	CASSQLGLADNEQFF	TGTGCCAGCAGCCAATTAGGGCTAGCGGACAATGAGCAGTTCTTC
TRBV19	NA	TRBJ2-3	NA	CASSLGGFTDTQYF	TGTGCCAGTAGTTTGGGGGGATTCACAGATACGCAGTATTTT
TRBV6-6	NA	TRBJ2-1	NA	CASSYGRAANNEQFF	TGTGCCAGCAGTTACGGCAGGGCGGCCAACAATGAGCAGTTCTTC
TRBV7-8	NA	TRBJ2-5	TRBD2	CASSGGSKETQYF	TGTGCCAGCAGCGGCGGGAGTAAAGAGACCCAGTACTTC
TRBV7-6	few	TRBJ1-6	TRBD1	CASSPGTGRSPLHF	TGTGCCAGCAGCCCTGGGACAGGGAGGTCACCCCTCCACTTT